This entry lists 27 T cell receptor beta chains sequenced from one sample in a study of blood T cell repertoires in COVID-19 (dated by TCRdb to about 2020). Library generation was performed with the immunoSEQ multiplex PCR assay. TCRdb re-hosts the immuneACCESS table, in-frame sequences only. Its copies lack some clones; in the studies checked, an unresolved V gene accounts for under half of them, and the cause for the rest is not known. For this sample the table gives 150,000 to 200,000 clones, of which 70% to 85% were detected only once. 22% of the sample goes to the ten largest clones. Specimen: peripheral blood. These receptor sequences come from a woman older than 75 with acute or convalescent COVID-19.

The chain joins TRBV4-3 to TRBJ2-1, with a weak D call TRBD2 (8 bases). Germline V gene data show CDR1 as LGHNA and CDR2 as YSLEER. This CDR3 spans 15 amino acids. V lost 4 bases and J lost 8, with 18 bases in between. CDR3 protein: CASSLAGTRGHEQFF. The CDR3 region has the DNA TGCGCCAGCAGCCTAGCCGGGACTAGGGGGCATGAGCAGTTCTTC.

This clone has just one count. This chain links TRBV5-8 with TRBJ2-1; 9 bases map to TRBD2. V shed 0 bases and J 5 bases; nucleotides not matched to a gene: 3. This CDR3 has 15 residues. Per germline, CDR1 SGHTS and CDR2 YDEGEE. The CDR3 region is CASSLGLAEDNEQFF. Written as DNA, the CDR3 is TGTGCCAGCAGCTTGGGACTAGCGGAAGACAATGAGCAGTTCTTC.

The chain links TRBV5-1 to TRBJ2-5; 9 nucleotides match TRBD1. J was trimmed by 2 bases and V by 0 bases; bases with no gene match: 11. This CDR3 is built from 18 residues. Germline V gene lookup returns CDR1 SGHRS and CDR2 YFSETQ. CDR3 DNA sequence: TGCGCCAGCAGCTTGGGGAATGTGCCGACAGGGGGGCAAGAGACCCAGTACTTC. It yields the protein CASSLGNVPTGGQETQYF.

V usage is TRBV29-1 and J usage is TRBJ1-4, with D maybe TRBD1 (5 bases). The CDR3 length is 14 residues. Per germline, CDR1 SQVTM and CDR2 ANQGSEA. With 5 bases removed from V and 0 bases from J, the gap between germline ends came to 10 bases. In DNA form, the CDR3 reads TGCAGCGTTCGGGGACTTGCAACTAATGAAAAACTGTTTTTT. The encoded protein is CSVRGLATNEKLFF.

The rearrangement uses TRBV7-2 and TRBJ1-2, with TRBD1 identical over 7 bases. V shed 5 bases and J 1 base; nucleotides not matched to a gene: 7. This CDR3 contains 15 residues. Germline CDR1 is SGHTA and CDR2 is FQGNSA. Here the CDR3 DNA reads TGTGCCAGCAGCCAAGGGACAGTTCGTAACTATGGCTACACCTTC. It translates to CASSQGTVRNYGYTF.

The chain employs TRBV6-2 or TRBV6-3 and TRBJ2-1; D possibly corresponds to TRBD2 (6 bases). Germline V CDR1 and CDR2: MNHEY, SVGEGT. The CDR3 extends over 15 amino acids. Trimming removed 5 bases from V and 9 bases from J, with 20 bases in between. The CDR3 here is CASSPQEGFRGEQFF. In DNA, the CDR3 is TGTGCCAGCAGTCCGCAGGAGGGATTTAGGGGTGAGCAGTTCTTC.

This clone appeared a few times. This chain's CDR3 is CAWSKGEQYF. The CDR3, as DNA: TGTGCCTGGAGTAAGGGGGAGCAGTACTTC. This sequence joins TRBV30 and TRBJ2-7; TRBD1 is a possible D gene (5 bases). The CDR3 has 10 residues. Germline CDR1 reads GTSNPN; CDR2 reads SVGIG (reference sequence). V lost 2 bases and J lost 7, with 6 bases in between. The full variable domain, completed using reference TRBV30 and TRBJ2-7, is SQTIHQWPATLVQPVGSPLSLECTVEGTSNPNLYWYRQAAGRGLQLLFYSVGIGQISSEVPQNLSASRPQDRQFILSSKKLLLSDSGFYLCAWSKGEQYFGPGTRLTVT.

This clone was counted a single time. The chain uses TRBV18 and TRBJ2-1; 8 bases map to TRBD2. There are 14 residues in the CDR3. In germline, CDR1 is KGHSH, CDR2 LQKENI. With 2 bases clipped from V and 8 bases from J, the junction kept 5 bases outside the gene matches. CDR3 nucleotides: TGTGCCAGCTCACCAAGGGGACTAGGCGATGAGCAGTTCTTC. Encoded protein: CASSPRGLGDEQFF.

This clone was seen only a few times. The chain has TRBV6-5 and TRBJ1-1, with TRBD1 matching over 7 bases. The ends lost 2 bases at V and 7 bases at J; junction bases unmatched: 7. Looked up from germline, CDR1 is MNHEY and CDR2 is SVGAGI. The CDR3 totals 14 residues. As DNA, the CDR3 is TGTGCCAGCAGTTACACAGACAGGGCTGTTGAAGCTTTCTTT. Protein product: CASSYTDRAVEAFF.

This rearrangement joins TRBV6-5 to TRBJ1-5; D unclear. From germline, CDR1 is MNHEY and CDR2 SVGAGI. V was trimmed by 7 bases and J by 1 base, leaving 11 bases between them. The CDR3 totals 14 residues. DNA for the CDR3: TGTGCCAGCATGGAGGGATCGAGCAATCAGCCCCAGCATTTT. It encodes CASMEGSSNQPQHF.

The gene calls are TRBV3-1 (or the pseudogene TRBV3-2) and TRBJ2-7; 7 bases map to TRBD2. The CDR3 has 13 amino acids. Germline assignment: CDR1 LGHDT and CDR2 YNNKEL (reference sequence). After removal of 3 bases from V and 5 bases from J, the junction contained 4 bases not matched to a gene. Here the CDR3 DNA reads TGTGCCAGCAGCCATTTTCTAGCGGACGAGCAGTACTTC. This sequence encodes CASSHFLADEQYF.

The gene calls are TRBV3-1 (or the pseudogene TRBV3-2) and TRBJ1-2, with 8 bases matching TRBD1. In germline, CDR1 is LGHDT, CDR2 YNNKEL (reference sequence). V trimming: 0 bases; J trimming: 7 bases; junction bases outside the gene matches: 4. The CDR3 is 14 residues long. CDR3 protein: CASSQDQGASGYTF. The CDR3 nucleotides read TGTGCCAGCAGCCAAGATCAGGGGGCTAGTGGCTACACCTTC.

This chain uses TRBV19 with TRBJ2-7; tentatively, D is TRBD1 (6 bases). The germline CDR1 and CDR2 sequences are LNHDA and SQIVND (reference sequence). Deletions cut 3 bases from V and 3 bases from J, with 15 bases between. The CDR3 runs to 15 residues. The CDR3 is CASSISGDLIYEQYF. Here the CDR3 DNA reads TGTGCCAGTAGTATTTCAGGGGACCTTATCTACGAGCAGTACTTC.

This chain uses TRBV3-1 (or the pseudogene TRBV3-2) with TRBJ2-7; D call uncertain. Germline CDR1 reads LGHDT; CDR2 reads YNNKEL (reference sequence). Trimming left V 1 base short and J 7 bases short, with 8 bases between. The CDR3 totals 12 residues. The CDR3, as DNA: TGTGCCAGCAGCCAAGCAATCGGTGAGCAGTACTTC. This translates into CASSQAIGEQYF.

The sample holds a few counts of this clone. The chain uses TRBV5-1 and TRBJ1-6; D remains ambiguous. Germline-derived CDR1 and CDR2 are SGHRS and YFSETQ. The CDR3 is 15 residues long. V lost 2 bases to trimming and J lost 3 bases, with 9 bases between them. The CDR3 spells CASSFARDYNSPLHF. In DNA form, the CDR3 reads TGCGCCAGCAGCTTTGCTCGCGACTATAATTCACCCCTCCACTTT.

This chain connects TRBV3-1 (or the pseudogene TRBV3-2) to TRBJ2-3; D is perhaps TRBD2 (6 bases). V was shortened by 4 bases and J by 2 bases, with 13 bases between the two germline ends. CDR1 and CDR2 from the germline V gene are LGHDT and YNNKEL (reference sequence). This CDR3 is 15 amino acids long. The CDR3 is CASSRHLGLTDTQYF. Here the CDR3 DNA reads TGTGCCAGCAGCCGCCACCTGGGACTCACAGATACGCAGTATTTT.

CDR3 DNA: TGTGCCAGCAGCTTACAGGGGGCAGGTGGCTACACCTTC. Protein product: CASSLQGAGGYTF. The chain carries TRBV11-1 and TRBJ1-2, with 8 nucleotides matching TRBD1. The CDR3 spans 13 residues. Germline-derived CDR1 and CDR2 are SGHAT and FQDESV (reference sequence). Germline trimming cut 2 bases from V and 7 bases from J; bases unmatched to any gene: 3.

The chain uses TRBV18 and TRBJ2-7; 9 positions agree with TRBD1. Per the germline V gene, CDR1 is KGHSH and CDR2 is LQKENI. The CDR3 loop spans 15 amino acids. V lost 6 bases and J lost 5; bases outside the gene matches: 11. The CDR3 protein is CASSLRGQGTHEQYF. Here the CDR3 DNA reads TGTGCCAGCTCGCTTCGGGGACAGGGAACCCACGAGCAGTACTTC.

V gene TRBV6-5 combines with J gene TRBJ2-3; D perhaps matches TRBD2 (5 bases). The CDR3 contains 13 residues. Trimming took off 6 bases at V and 2 bases at J, with 9 bases between the two ends. CDR1 is MNHEY, CDR2 SVGAGI, per germline. CDR3 protein: CASRSGFTDTQYF. The CDR3 coding sequence is TGTGCCAGCAGGAGCGGTTTCACAGATACGCAGTATTTT.

This clone came up once. The chain links TRBV30 to TRBJ1-3; a weak D match, TRBD1 (5 bases). The CDR3 has 15 amino acids. Germline V gene sequence: CDR1 GTSNPN, CDR2 SVGIG (reference sequence). V was pared by 3 bases and J by 1 base, with 13 bases between. In DNA, the CDR3 is TGTGCCTGGAGCTCACGAACAGGATCTGGAAACACCATATATTTT. This sequence encodes CAWSSRTGSGNTIYF.

The chain combines TRBV19 with TRBJ1-6, with 8 bases that match TRBD1. V shed 5 bases and J 9 bases; nucleotides not matched to a gene: 6. CDR3 size: 14 residues. Germline assignment: CDR1 LNHDA and CDR2 SQIVND (reference sequence). The CDR3 loop is CASSADRDLSPLHF. CDR3 DNA sequence: TGTGCCAGTAGTGCGGACAGGGACCTTTCACCCCTCCACTTT.

This chain uses TRBV18 with TRBJ1-2, with D maybe TRBD1 (5 bases). This CDR3 comprises 13 residues. Germline-derived CDR1 and CDR2 are KGHSH and LQKENI. V was cut by 1 base and J by 4 bases, with 7 bases left in between. The CDR3 DNA reads TGTGCCAGCTCACCACAGGGGCGCTATGGCTACACCTTC. Translation gives CASSPQGRYGYTF.

The chain has TRBV5-5 and TRBJ2-7, with 7 bases identical to TRBD2. CDR3 length: 12 residues. The V and J ends lost 4 bases and 6 bases, in that order; junction bases with no gene match: 4. Germline assignment: CDR1 SGHKS and CDR2 YYEKEE (reference sequence). The chain's CDR3 is CASSRWTSEQYF. In DNA, the CDR3 is TGTGCCAGCAGCAGATGGACTAGCGAGCAGTACTTC.

The chain recombines TRBV4-1 with TRBJ2-1, with TRBD1 matching 9 bases. Per the germline V gene, CDR1 is MGHRA and CDR2 is YSYEKL. The length of the CDR3 is 19 residues. The junction had 13 bases not matched to a gene; V was cut back by 2 bases and J by 2 bases. In nucleotides, the CDR3 is TGCGCCAGCAGCCAACCCCCCTTTTTTCGGGACAGGGCCTACAATGAGCAGTTCTTC. This encodes CASSQPPFFRDRAYNEQFF.

The chain has TRBV6-2 or TRBV6-3 and TRBJ2-1; 7 bases match TRBD1. CDR1 and CDR2 from the germline V gene are MNHEY and SVGEGT. V was pared by 1 base and J by 0 bases, with 9 bases of the junction left unmatched. The CDR3 contains 18 residues. In DNA form, the CDR3 reads TGTGCCAGCAGTTACTTTGCGAGGAGACAGGGCTCCTACAATGAGCAGTTCTTC. Protein sequence: CASSYFARRQGSYNEQFF.

The chain carries TRBV7-6 and TRBJ2-7; 7 bases line up with TRBD1. The CDR3 totals 14 residues. Germline loops: CDR1 SGHVS, CDR2 FNYEAQ. J gave up 6 bases and V 6 bases, and 11 bases lay outside the gene matches. The chain's CDR3 is CASSSQEGALEQYF. CDR3 nucleotide sequence: TGTGCCAGCAGTTCCCAAGAGGGGGCTCTCGAGCAGTACTTC.

The table lists this clone with a few counts. This rearrangement joins TRBV25-1 to TRBJ2-6; D not certain. Trimming removed 5 bases at V and 0 bases at J, with 8 bases between. The length of the CDR3 is 15 residues. CDR1 and CDR2 (germline): MGHDK, SYGVNS. This CDR3 reads CASSRGSSGANVLTF. The CDR3 nucleotides read TGTGCCAGCAGTCGAGGAAGCTCTGGGGCCAACGTCCTGACTTTC.